This record concerns one T cell receptor (beta chain) sequence. This sample is drawn from a study of blood T cell repertoires in COVID-19. As for the study in general: Samples of COVID-19 (acute and convalescent) were obtained from the United States, Italy and Spain. PBMCs, B-cell-depleted T cells, or T cells provided the cDNA or gDNA that made up the material.

Germline V gene data show CDR1 as SGHAT and CDR2 as FQNNGV. The ends were cut back, 5 bases at V and 4 bases at J, with 12 bases in the middle. This CDR3 is 15 amino acids long. Methods used by the authors: The assay estimated nucleated cells by amplifying reference gene primers. Profiled with immunoSEQ multiplex PCR; TCRdb holds only in-frame clones, not every one. V and J calls and clone size are given by that table; D and trimming were obtained from the DNA. The sample has under 200,000 clones; about 80% are singletons. The chain combines TRBV11-2 with TRBJ1-6; D might be TRBD1 (5 bases). The sequencing input was peripheral blood. The receptor was isolated from a human donor with acute or convalescent COVID-19. The donor label of this sample is uncertain. CDR3 sequence: CASSPQGFYNSPLHF. In DNA, the CDR3 is TGTGCCAGCAGCCCCCAGGGATTTTATAATTCACCCCTCCACTTT.